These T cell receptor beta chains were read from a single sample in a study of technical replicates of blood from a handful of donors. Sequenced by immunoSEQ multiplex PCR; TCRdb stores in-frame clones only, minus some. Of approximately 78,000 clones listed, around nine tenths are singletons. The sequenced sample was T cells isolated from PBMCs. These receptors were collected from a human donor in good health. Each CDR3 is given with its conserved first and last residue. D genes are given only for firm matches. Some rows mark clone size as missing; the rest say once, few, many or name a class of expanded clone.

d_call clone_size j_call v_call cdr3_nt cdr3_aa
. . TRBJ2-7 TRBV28 TGTGCCAGCAGTCCACAGGGCTACGAGCAGTACTTC CASSPQGYEQYF
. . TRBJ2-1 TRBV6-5 TGTGCCAGCAGTCAGGGTAACGCCTACAATGAGCAGTTCTTC CASSQGNAYNEQFF
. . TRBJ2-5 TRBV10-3 TGTGCCATCAGTGAGGCGGAACGAGAGACCCAGTACTTC CAISEAERETQYF
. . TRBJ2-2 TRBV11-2 TGTGCCAGTATTGCTGGCGGGGTTAGAACCGGGGAGCTGTTTTTT CASIAGGVRTGELFF
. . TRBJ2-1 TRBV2 TGTGCCAGCAGTGTTCTTACCTACAATGAGCAGTTCTTC CASSVLTYNEQFF
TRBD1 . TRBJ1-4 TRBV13 TGTGCCAGCAGCACCCGACAGGGTAATGAAAAACTGTTTTTT CASSTRQGNEKLFF
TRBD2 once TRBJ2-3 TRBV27 TGTGCCAGCAGTTTGGCTCAGCGGGAGACCCCGGATACGCAGTATTTT CASSLAQRETPDTQYF
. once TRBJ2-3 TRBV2 TGTGCCAGCAGTGCCCAGGCTAGCACAGATACGCAGTATTTT CASSAQASTDTQYF
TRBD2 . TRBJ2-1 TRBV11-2 TGTGCCAGCTCCGAGCCACTAGCGGGATTCTATGAGCAGTTCTTC CASSEPLAGFYEQFF
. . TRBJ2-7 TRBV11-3 TGTGCCAGCAGCCAGTGGTTGGGGGGTTACGAGCAGTACTTC CASSQWLGGYEQYF
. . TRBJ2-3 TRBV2 TGTGCCAGCAGGGTTTTCGGAGATACGCAGTATTTT CASRVFGDTQYF
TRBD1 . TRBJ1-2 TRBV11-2 TGTGCCAGCAGCTTAGACCCGACAGGGGAGTACTATGGCTACACCTTC CASSLDPTGEYYGYTF
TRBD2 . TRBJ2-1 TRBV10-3 TGTGCCATCAGACCTACCGGGACTAGCAGCAATGAGCAGTTCTTC CAIRPTGTSSNEQFF
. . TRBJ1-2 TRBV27 TGTGCCAGCAGTTTATCGTCTACAGGGATCTATGGCTACACCTTC CASSLSSTGIYGYTF
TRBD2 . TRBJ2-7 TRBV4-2 TGTGCCAGCAGCCAAGTATTCAGCGGGAGGTACGAGCAGTACTTC CASSQVFSGRYEQYF
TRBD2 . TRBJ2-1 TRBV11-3 TGTGCCAGCAGCATAGCGGGGGTAAACAATGAGCAGTTCTTC CASSIAGVNNEQFF
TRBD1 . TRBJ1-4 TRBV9 TGTGCCAGCAGCGTGCTGGGAACTGGGCGACAGGGAGAAGGGGAAAAACTGTTTTTT CASSVLGTGRQGEGEKLFF
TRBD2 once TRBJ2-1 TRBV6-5 TGTGCCAGCAGTTACGTGCTAGCGGAGGGGTGTGAGCAGTTCTTC CASSYVLAEGCEQFF
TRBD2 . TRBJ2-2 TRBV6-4 TGTGCCAGCAGTCCAGGACTAGCGGGAGCCGGGGAGCTGTTTTTT CASSPGLAGAGELFF
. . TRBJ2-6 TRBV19 TGTGCCAGTATTAGTAGCTCTGGGGCCAACGTCCTGACTTTC CASISSSGANVLTF
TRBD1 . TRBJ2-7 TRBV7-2 TGTGCCAGCAGCTTGACAGGGGAACCCGGCGAGCAGTACTTC CASSLTGEPGEQYF
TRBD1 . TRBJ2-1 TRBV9 TGTGCCAGCGGCCGTGGACAGGGGGGAACTAGCGGCCACAATGAGCAGTTCTTC CASGRGQGGTSGHNEQFF
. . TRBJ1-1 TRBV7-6 TGTGCCAGCAGCTTTTCTAAGAACACTGAAGCTTTCTTT CASSFSKNTEAFF
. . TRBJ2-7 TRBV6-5 TGTGCCAGCAGTTACTCGGCAGGCCCTAATTTCTACGAGCAGTACTTC CASSYSAGPNFYEQYF
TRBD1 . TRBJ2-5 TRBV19 TGTGCCAGTAGTGTAGCCGGGACAGGGGGCCGGGAGACCCAGTACTTC CASSVAGTGGRETQYF